Below are 32 T cell receptor beta chains sequenced from a single sample in a study of T cells after yellow fever vaccination. MiXCR, run by TCRdb on the 5' RACE reads, gives a single entry per CDR3 protein. The sample has a few hundred thousand distinct CDR3 sequences, roughly 3.5% seen once; the top ten hold around a quarter. Sequences were derived from PBMCs, sampled on the day of the yellow fever booster vaccination. The receptors shown here come from a young man who received the YFV17D yellow fever vaccine.

The sample holds many counts of this clonotype. This rearrangement joins TRBV27 to TRBJ2-4; the D gene is possibly TRBD1 (5 bases). V was pared by 5 bases and J by 9 bases, with 14 bases between. Germline CDR1 MNHEY, CDR2 SMNVEV (reference sequence). This CDR3 is 13 amino acids long. CDR3 bases: TGTGCCAGCAGTCGACAGAGTTTTGGCATTCAGTACTTC. It translates to CASSRQSFGIQYF.

In this sample, this clonotype turned up a few times. The chain recombines TRBV20-1 with TRBJ2-3; no clear D. Trimming stripped 3 bases from V and 0 bases from J, with 13 bases between. The germline gives CDR1 DFQATT, CDR2 SNEGSKA (reference sequence). The CDR3 extends over 15 amino acids. Written as DNA, the CDR3 is TGCAGTGCTAGCCCACTACCCTCTAGCACAGATACGCAGTATTTT. This codes for CSASPLPSSTDTQYF.

The rearrangement links TRBV7-7 to TRBJ1-4; unclear D gene. Looked up from germline, CDR1 is SSHAT and CDR2 is FNYEAQ (reference sequence). Trimming stripped 3 bases from V and 4 bases from J, with 6 bases between. This CDR3 spans 13 amino acids. In DNA, the CDR3 is TGTGCCAGCAGCTTGATGAGTAATGAAAAACTGTTTTTT. The encoded protein is CASSLMSNEKLFF.

This clonotype was detected ten times or more. This chain links TRBV12-3 or TRBV12-4 with TRBJ1-5; the match to TRBD1 covers 7 bases. The CDR3 loop spans 17 amino acids. The junction had 10 bases not matched to a gene; V was cut back by 5 bases and J by 0 bases. CDR3 nucleotides: TGTGCCAGCAGTCCCCGGAGAGGGGGCTTTAGCAATCAGCCCCAGCATTTT. Translating it yields CASSPRRGGFSNQPQHF.

This clonotype showed up just a few times. J is TRBJ1-2 and V is TRBV4-3; 7 positions agree with TRBD1. V trimming: 4 bases; J trimming: 3 bases; junction bases outside the gene matches: 11. The CDR3 sequence is 16 residues long. Per the germline V gene, CDR1 is LGHNA and CDR2 is YSLEER. CDR3 sequence: CASSRVRGLGDYGYTF. CDR3 nucleotides: TGCGCCAGCAGCCGGGTCAGGGGGTTAGGGGACTATGGCTACACCTTC.

This clonotype was counted at least ten times. The chain links TRBV5-1 to TRBJ2-2; 8 nucleotides agree with TRBD1. CDR3 size: 16 residues. In germline, CDR1 is SGHRS, CDR2 YFSETQ. V was clipped by 0 bases and J by 7 bases; unmatched bases: 8. The CDR3 spells CASSLDGQGNIGELFF. CDR3 nucleotides: TGCGCCAGCAGCTTGGATGGACAGGGTAATATCGGGGAGCTGTTTTTT. The full variable domain, in which reference TRBV5-1 and TRBJ2-2 provide the parts outside the CDR3, is KAGVTQTPRYLIKTRGQQVTLSCSPISGHRSVSWYQQTPGQGLQFLFEYFSETQRNKGNFPGRFSGRQFSNSRSEMNVSTLELGDSALYLCASSLDGQGNIGELFFGEGSRLTVL.

This clonotype was detected only a few times. The chain carries TRBV18 and TRBJ2-5, with D perhaps TRBD1 (6 bases). Germline V gene data show CDR1 as KGHSH and CDR2 as LQKENI. This CDR3 comprises 14 residues. V dropped 4 bases and J dropped 2 bases, with 11 bases sitting between them. CDR3 DNA sequence: TGTGCCAGCTCACGCTCCGGGACACAAGAGACCCAGTACTTC. Its translation: CASSRSGTQETQYF.

At least ten counts were recorded for this clonotype. V and J are TRBV6-1 and TRBJ1-1; D gene uncertain. Trimming pared 0 bases from V and 0 bases from J, leaving 8 bases between. CDR3 length: 15 amino acids. In germline, CDR1 is MNHNS, CDR2 SASEGT. DNA for the CDR3: TGTGCCAGCAGTGAAGCGCGGGCTATGAACACTGAAGCTTTCTTT. This gives the protein CASSEARAMNTEAFF.

The gene calls are TRBV7-2 and TRBJ2-3, with 12 bases matching TRBD2. Germline V lookup: CDR1 SGHTA, CDR2 FQGNSA. Losses at the gene ends were 4 bases for V and 3 bases for J; bases not matched to a gene: 14. CDR3 length equals 19 residues. In nucleotides, the CDR3 is TGTGCCAGCAGCTGGACCGCTTCTAGCGGGGGGGCCAGGACAGATACGCAGTATTTT. As protein: CASSWTASSGGARTDTQYF.

This clonotype was seen a handful of times. The chain combines TRBV10-3 with TRBJ2-2; 8 bases map to TRBD1. The CDR3 runs 16 residues. V shed 5 bases, J shed 4 bases, and the junction held 9 bases outside the gene matches. CDR1 and CDR2 (germline): ENHRY, SYGVKD. The CDR3, as DNA: TGTGCCATCAGTAAAGCCCGACAGGGGTCCACCGGGGAGCTGTTTTTT. This gives the protein CAISKARQGSTGELFF.

This clonotype was seen only a few times. The CDR3 region is CASSWGSGGRDYGYTF. CDR3 sequence (DNA): TGTGCCAGCAGTTGGGGTTCCGGGGGACGAGACTATGGCTACACCTTC. This chain uses TRBV12-3 or TRBV12-4 with TRBJ1-2; a weak D match, TRBD1 (5 bases). This CDR3 spans 16 amino acids. The germline V and J ends were trimmed by 4 bases and 3 bases, with 18 bases remaining between them.

CDR3 sequence: CASSEIGFRTQYF. In DNA, the CDR3 is TGTGCCAGCAGTGAGATAGGGTTTAGGACCCAGTACTTC. V gene TRBV2 combines with J gene TRBJ2-5; D remains ambiguous. V was clipped by 3 bases and J by 7 bases, with 12 bases between them. There are 13 residues in the CDR3. Germline V gene lookup returns CDR1 SNHLY and CDR2 FYNNEI.

This clonotype showed up many times. The rearrangement links TRBV4-2 to TRBJ1-1, with D possibly being TRBD1 (6 bases). CDR3 length equals 15 residues. Germline-derived CDR1 and CDR2 are LGHNA and YNFKEQ. Trimming shortened V by 0 bases and J by 10 bases, and 18 bases separated the two germline ends. The CDR3 DNA is TGTGCCAGCAGCCAAGAGTTAAGGACAGACCGGGGAGCTTTCTTT. This translates into CASSQELRTDRGAFF.

This clonotype showed up just a few times. The chain employs TRBV12-3 or TRBV12-4 and TRBJ2-5; D is undetermined. Between the trimmed V and J ends, which lost 9 bases and 5 bases, there was a span of 10 bases. CDR3 length equals 11 residues. The CDR3, as DNA: TGTGCCAGTTCCACTTTCGAGACCCAGTACTTC. Its protein product is CASSTFETQYF.

This clonotype was detected only a few times. The chain links TRBV18 to TRBJ1-5, with D hard to call. There are 13 residues in the CDR3. CDR1 KGHSH and CDR2 LQKENI come from the germline V gene. V was clipped by 3 bases and J by 4 bases, with 7 bases between them. This CDR3 reads CASSPEQNQPQHF. Written as DNA, the CDR3 is TGTGCCAGCTCACCTGAACAGAATCAGCCCCAGCATTTT.

V usage is TRBV20-1 and J usage is TRBJ2-5; TRBD1 might be the D (5 bases). The CDR3 covers 13 residues. Germline V gene sequence: CDR1 DFQATT, CDR2 SNEGSKA (reference sequence). The germline V and J ends were trimmed by 2 bases and 2 bases, with 9 bases remaining between them. CDR3 in amino acids: CSARRTKQETQYF. The CDR3 DNA follows: TGCAGTGCTAGAAGGACAAAACAAGAGACCCAGTACTTC.

The chain has TRBV4-3 and TRBJ2-6, with D hard to call. The germline V and J ends were trimmed by 0 bases and 0 bases, with 6 bases remaining between them. CDR3 length equals 16 residues. Germline CDR1 LGHNA, CDR2 YSLEER. The CDR3 DNA follows: TGCGCCAGCAGCCAAGATTACAGCTCTGGGGCCAACGTCCTGACTTTC. It yields the protein CASSQDYSSGANVLTF.

This clonotype is a singleton in its sample. The chain links TRBV5-4 to TRBJ2-1, with 8 bases lining up with TRBD2. V was clipped by 0 bases and J by 3 bases; unmatched bases: 5. Germline V lookup: CDR1 SGHNT, CDR2 YYREEE (reference sequence). This CDR3 spans 16 amino acids. The CDR3 coding sequence is TGTGCCAGCAGCTTGGCCCGGGGGGGGGACTACAATGAGCAGTTCTTC. Protein product: CASSLARGGDYNEQFF.

V usage is TRBV5-1 and J usage is TRBJ1-3; TRBD1 might be the D (5 bases). Germline assignment: CDR1 SGHRS and CDR2 YFSETQ. The CDR3 has 16 amino acids. Trimming shortened V by 4 bases and J by 0 bases, and 14 bases separated the two germline ends. CDR3 residues: CASSPSRQTSGNTIYF. In nucleotides, the CDR3 is TGCGCCAGCAGCCCTTCCCGACAGACCTCTGGAAACACCATATATTTT.

The genes are TRBV5-4 and TRBJ2-3; TRBD2 aligns across 11 bases. This CDR3 comprises 16 residues. CDR1 SGHNT and CDR2 YYREEE come from the germline V gene (reference sequence). Trimming took 5 bases from V and 2 from J; bases not matched to a gene: 7. The CDR3 DNA sequence: TGTGCCAGCAGTTATCTAGCGGGGGGTGTCACAGATACGCAGTATTTT. Encoded protein: CASSYLAGGVTDTQYF.

In its sample, this clonotype was seen many times. The J gene is TRBJ2-6, the V gene TRBV7-2; D is perhaps TRBD2 (5 bases). Trimming shortened V by 5 bases and J by 1 base, and 12 bases separated the two germline ends. CDR1 and CDR2 (germline): SGHTA, FQGNSA. The CDR3 has 16 amino acids. CDR3 sequence reads: CASSKTRRSGANVLTF. DNA for the CDR3: TGTGCCAGCAGCAAAACTAGGAGGTCTGGGGCCAACGTCCTGACTTTC.

There are many counts of this clonotype. The V and J genes are TRBV12-3 or TRBV12-4 and TRBJ1-2, with D perhaps TRBD1 (5 bases). The CDR3 has 15 residues. With 7 bases removed from V and 0 bases from J, the gap between germline ends came to 15 bases. The CDR3 here is CASTQRGLANYGYTF. The CDR3 DNA follows: TGTGCCAGCACCCAAAGGGGTTTAGCTAACTATGGCTACACCTTC.

This clonotype was picked up many times. This chain connects TRBV7-6 to TRBJ2-7; 7 bases match TRBD2. Germline trimming cut 1 base from V and 5 bases from J; bases unmatched to any gene: 8. The CDR3 has 15 residues. From germline, CDR1 is SGHVS and CDR2 FNYEAQ. This chain's CDR3 is CASSLGIRGSNEQYF. CDR3 nucleotide sequence: TGTGCCAGCAGCTTAGGAATCCGCGGGAGCAACGAGCAGTACTTC.

This clonotype was detected a few times. The V and J genes are TRBV15 and TRBJ2-1; TRBD2 matches 8 bases. CDR1 and CDR2 from the germline V gene are LNHNV and YYDKDF (reference sequence). The CDR3 consists of 20 residues. V shed 3 bases, J shed 0 bases, and the junction held 16 bases outside the gene matches. This chain's CDR3 is CATSSQPGGRGGSSYNEQFF. CDR3 DNA: TGTGCCACCAGCAGCCAGCCCGGGGGACGGGGGGGAAGCTCCTACAATGAGCAGTTCTTC. Full variable domain (rest looked up from reference TRBV15 and TRBJ2-1): DAMVIQNPRYQVTQFGKPVTLSCSQTLNHNVMYWYQQKSSQAPKLLFHYYDKDFNNEADTPDNFQSRRPNTSFCFLDIRSPGLGDTAMYLCATSSQPGGRGGSSYNEQFFGPGTRLTVL.

The chain recombines TRBV20-1 with TRBJ2-1; 8 bases fit TRBD1. The germline gives CDR1 DFQATT, CDR2 SNEGSKA (reference sequence). This CDR3 region has 14 residues. J gave up 8 bases and V 5 bases, and 11 bases lay outside the gene matches. This CDR3 reads CSAVGQGEFDEQFF. The DNA for the CDR3 is TGCAGTGCTGTCGGACAGGGAGAGTTCGATGAGCAGTTCTTC.

V usage is TRBV19 and J usage is TRBJ2-5, with D unresolved. The CDR3 loop spans 15 amino acids. Germline V CDR1 and CDR2: LNHDA, SQIVND (reference sequence). Trimming pared 5 bases from V and 1 base from J, leaving 14 bases between. The CDR3 reads CASSHDTYRQETQYF. CDR3 sequence (DNA): TGTGCCAGTAGTCACGACACCTACCGCCAAGAGACCCAGTACTTC. Together with reference TRBV19 and TRBJ2-5, the CDR3 gives the full variable domain: DGGITQSPKYLFRKEGQNVTLSCEQNLNHDAMYWYRQDPGQGLRLIYYSQIVNDFQKGDIAEGYSVSREKKESFPLTVTSAQKNPTAFYLCASSHDTYRQETQYFGPGTRLLVL.

At least ten counts were recorded for this clonotype. V and J are TRBV5-1 and TRBJ2-3; D unclear. This CDR3 contains 14 residues. Germline V lookup: CDR1 SGHRS, CDR2 YFSETQ. Trimming left V 0 bases short and J 4 bases short, with 9 bases between. The CDR3 spells CASSLVRQSDTQYF. The CDR3 nucleotides read TGCGCCAGCAGCTTGGTCAGGCAGTCAGATACGCAGTATTTT.

Only a few counts were recorded for this clonotype. The rearrangement uses TRBV3-1 and TRBJ2-7; 7 bases map to TRBD2. Germline values: CDR1 LGHDT, CDR2 YNNKEL (reference sequence). CDR3 length: 15 amino acids. The ends lost 0 bases at V and 5 bases at J; junction bases unmatched: 7. The CDR3 loop is CASSQESAGVHEQYF. In DNA form, the CDR3 reads TGTGCCAGCAGCCAAGAATCGGCGGGGGTCCACGAGCAGTACTTC.

A few counts support this clonotype. This rearrangement joins TRBV6-2 or TRBV6-3 to TRBJ2-6; tentative D call: TRBD1 (6 bases). Per the germline V gene, CDR1 is MNHEY and CDR2 is SVGEGT. Trimming removed 5 bases from V and 4 bases from J, with 12 bases in between. This CDR3 is built from 15 residues. The DNA of the CDR3 is TGTGCCAGCAGTAGAGGGGGATACGGGGCCAACGTCCTGACTTTC. It encodes CASSRGGYGANVLTF.

This clonotype was counted ten times or more. This rearrangement joins TRBV6-2 or TRBV6-3 to TRBJ2-3; D is undetermined. Trimming shortened V by 6 bases and J by 7 bases, and 11 bases separated the two germline ends. There are 12 residues in the CDR3. Germline CDR1 reads MNHEY; CDR2 reads SVGEGT. CDR3 coding DNA: TGTGCCAGCAGCCCCGGCGCCCATACGCAGTATTTT. It yields the protein CASSPGAHTQYF.

This clonotype was detected only a few times. The rearrangement joins TRBV5-1 to TRBJ2-1; D might be TRBD2 (6 bases). V lost 7 bases to trimming and J lost 3 bases, with 14 bases between them. CDR1 is SGHRS, CDR2 YFSETQ, per germline. This CDR3 has 14 residues. CDR3 in amino acids: CASGTGGGYNEQFF. The CDR3 bases are TGCGCCAGCGGCACTGGGGGAGGCTACAATGAGCAGTTCTTC.

This clonotype has a handful of counts. The chain recombines TRBV5-4 with TRBJ2-5; weak D call: TRBD2 (5 bases). In germline, CDR1 is SGHNT, CDR2 YYREEE (reference sequence). Between the trimmed V and J ends, which lost 0 bases and 3 bases, there was a span of 12 bases. The CDR3 totals 15 residues. CDR3 bases: TGTGCCAGCAGCTTGGTAGGGAGAGTGGAAGAGACCCAGTACTTC. Translated, it gives CASSLVGRVEETQYF.